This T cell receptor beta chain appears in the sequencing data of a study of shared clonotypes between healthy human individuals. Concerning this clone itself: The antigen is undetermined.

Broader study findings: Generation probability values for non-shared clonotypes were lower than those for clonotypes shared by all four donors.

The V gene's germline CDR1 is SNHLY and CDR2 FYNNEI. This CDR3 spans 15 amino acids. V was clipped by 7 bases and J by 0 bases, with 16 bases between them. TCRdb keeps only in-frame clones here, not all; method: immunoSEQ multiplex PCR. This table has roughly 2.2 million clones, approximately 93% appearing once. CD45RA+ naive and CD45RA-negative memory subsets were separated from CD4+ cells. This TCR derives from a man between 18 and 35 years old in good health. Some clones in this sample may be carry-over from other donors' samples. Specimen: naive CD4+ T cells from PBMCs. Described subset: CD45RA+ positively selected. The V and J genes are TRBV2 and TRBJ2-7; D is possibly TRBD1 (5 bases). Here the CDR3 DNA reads TGTGCCAGCACCAAAAAACCGGACAACTCCTACGAGCAGTACTTC. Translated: CASTKKPDNSYEQYF.